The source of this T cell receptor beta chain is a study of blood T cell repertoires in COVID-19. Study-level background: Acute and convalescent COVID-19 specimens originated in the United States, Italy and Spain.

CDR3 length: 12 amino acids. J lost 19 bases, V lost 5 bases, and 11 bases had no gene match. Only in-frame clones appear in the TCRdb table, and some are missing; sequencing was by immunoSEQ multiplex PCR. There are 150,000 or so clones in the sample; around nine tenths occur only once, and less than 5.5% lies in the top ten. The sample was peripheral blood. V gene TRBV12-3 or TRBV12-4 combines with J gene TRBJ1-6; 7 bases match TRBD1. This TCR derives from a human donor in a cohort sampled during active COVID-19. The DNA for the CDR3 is TGTGCCAGCAGTAACACAGGGGACGACCGTCACTTT. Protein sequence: CASSNTGDDRHF.